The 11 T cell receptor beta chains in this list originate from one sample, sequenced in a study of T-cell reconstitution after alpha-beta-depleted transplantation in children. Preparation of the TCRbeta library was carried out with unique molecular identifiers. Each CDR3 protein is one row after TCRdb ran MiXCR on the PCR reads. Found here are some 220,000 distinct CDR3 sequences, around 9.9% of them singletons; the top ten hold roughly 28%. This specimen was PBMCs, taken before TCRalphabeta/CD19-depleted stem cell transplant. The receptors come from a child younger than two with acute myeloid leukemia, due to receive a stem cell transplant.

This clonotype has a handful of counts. The chain's CDR3 is CASSRTSGTQETQYF. The DNA of the CDR3 is TGTGCCAGCAGCAGGACTAGCGGGACGCAAGAGACCCAGTACTTC. This chain joins TRBV7-2 and TRBJ2-5; TRBD2 agrees at 12 bases. V was clipped by 5 bases and J by 2 bases; unmatched bases: 3. The CDR3 has 15 residues. The germline V gene has CDR1 SGHTA and CDR2 FQGNSA.

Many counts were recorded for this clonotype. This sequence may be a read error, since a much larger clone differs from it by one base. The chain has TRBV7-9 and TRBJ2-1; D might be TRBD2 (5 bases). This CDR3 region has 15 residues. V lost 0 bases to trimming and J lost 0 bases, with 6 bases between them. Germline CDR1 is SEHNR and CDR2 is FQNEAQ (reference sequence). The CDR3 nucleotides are TGTGCCAGCAGCTTAGCGGGAGCCTCCTACAATGAGCAGTTCTTC. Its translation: CASSLAGASYNEQFF.

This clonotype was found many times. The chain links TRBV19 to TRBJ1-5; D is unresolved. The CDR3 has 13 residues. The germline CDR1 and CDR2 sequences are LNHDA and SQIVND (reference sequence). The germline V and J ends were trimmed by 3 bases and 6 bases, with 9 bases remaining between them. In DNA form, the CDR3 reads TGTGCCAGTAGTATGTGGGATACTCAGCCCCAGCATTTT. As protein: CASSMWDTQPQHF.

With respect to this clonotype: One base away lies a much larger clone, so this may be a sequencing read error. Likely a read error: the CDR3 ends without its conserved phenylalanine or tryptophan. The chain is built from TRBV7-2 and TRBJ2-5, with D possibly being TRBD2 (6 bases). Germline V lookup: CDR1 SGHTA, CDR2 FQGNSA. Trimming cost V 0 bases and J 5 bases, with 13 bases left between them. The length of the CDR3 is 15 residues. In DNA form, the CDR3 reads TGTGCCAGCAGCTTAGCAAGCGGGTGGAGGGAGACCCAGTACTTG. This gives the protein CASSLASGWRETQYL.

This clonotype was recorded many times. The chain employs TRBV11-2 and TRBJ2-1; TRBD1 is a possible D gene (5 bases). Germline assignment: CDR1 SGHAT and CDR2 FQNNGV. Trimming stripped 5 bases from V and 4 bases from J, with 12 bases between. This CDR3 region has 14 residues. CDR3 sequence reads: CASSQLQGYNEQFF. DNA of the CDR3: TGTGCCAGCAGCCAACTCCAGGGTTACAATGAGCAGTTCTTC.

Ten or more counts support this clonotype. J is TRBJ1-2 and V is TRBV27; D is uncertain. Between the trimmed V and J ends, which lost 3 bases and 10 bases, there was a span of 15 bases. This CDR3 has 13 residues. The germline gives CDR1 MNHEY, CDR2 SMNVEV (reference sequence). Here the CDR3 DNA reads TGTGCCAGCAGTTTTATGAGTGGAATGGCCTACACCTTC. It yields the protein CASSFMSGMAYTF.

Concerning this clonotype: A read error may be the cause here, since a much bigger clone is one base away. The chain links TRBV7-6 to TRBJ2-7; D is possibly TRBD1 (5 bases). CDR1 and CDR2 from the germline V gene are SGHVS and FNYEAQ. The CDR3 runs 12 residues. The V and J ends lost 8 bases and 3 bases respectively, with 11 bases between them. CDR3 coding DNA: TGTGCCAGCGGGAAGGGGAACTACGAGCAGTACTTC. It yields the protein CASGKGNYEQYF.

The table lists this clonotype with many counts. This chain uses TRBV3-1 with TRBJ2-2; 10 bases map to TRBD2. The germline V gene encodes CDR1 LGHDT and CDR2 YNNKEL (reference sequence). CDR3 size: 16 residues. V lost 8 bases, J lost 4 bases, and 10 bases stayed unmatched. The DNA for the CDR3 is TGTGCCAGCCAAAATGAGCGGGGGGGCCGCACCGGGGAGCTGTTTTTT. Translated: CASQNERGGRTGELFF.

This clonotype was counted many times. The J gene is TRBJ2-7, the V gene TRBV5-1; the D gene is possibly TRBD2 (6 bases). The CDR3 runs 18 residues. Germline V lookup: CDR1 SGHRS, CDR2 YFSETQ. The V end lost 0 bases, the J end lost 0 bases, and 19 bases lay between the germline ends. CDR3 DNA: TGCGCCAGCAGCTTGGGGGTCCGTGGGAGGCTAAGCTCCTACGAGCAGTACTTC. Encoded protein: CASSLGVRGRLSSYEQYF.

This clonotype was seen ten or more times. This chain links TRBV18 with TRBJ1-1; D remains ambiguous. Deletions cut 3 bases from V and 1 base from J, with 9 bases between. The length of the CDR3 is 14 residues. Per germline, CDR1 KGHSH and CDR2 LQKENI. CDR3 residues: CASSPRGENTEAFF. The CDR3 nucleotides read TGTGCCAGCTCACCCAGAGGAGAGAACACTGAAGCTTTCTTT.

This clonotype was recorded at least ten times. In DNA form, the CDR3 reads TGCAGTGCCGGTGGAACAGGGACGACAGATACGCAGTATTTT. Protein product: CSAGGTGTTDTQYF. The chain employs TRBV20-1 and TRBJ2-3, with D perhaps TRBD1 (6 bases). The CDR3 covers 14 residues. Germline CDR1 reads DFQATT; CDR2 reads SNEGSKA (reference sequence). Trimming removed 6 bases from V and 3 bases from J, with 16 bases in between.